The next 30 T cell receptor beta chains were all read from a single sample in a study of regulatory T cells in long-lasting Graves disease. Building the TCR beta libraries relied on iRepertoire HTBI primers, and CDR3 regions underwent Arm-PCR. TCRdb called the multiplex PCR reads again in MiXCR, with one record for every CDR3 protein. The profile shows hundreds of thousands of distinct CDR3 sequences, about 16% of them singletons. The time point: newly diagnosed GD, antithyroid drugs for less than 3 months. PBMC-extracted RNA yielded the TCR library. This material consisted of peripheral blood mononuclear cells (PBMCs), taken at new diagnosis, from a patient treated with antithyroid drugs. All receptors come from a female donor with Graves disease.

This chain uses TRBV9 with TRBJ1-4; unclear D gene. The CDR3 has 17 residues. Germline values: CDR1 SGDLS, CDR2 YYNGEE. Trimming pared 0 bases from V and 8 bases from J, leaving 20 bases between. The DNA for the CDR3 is TGTGCCAGCAGCGTAGATGCGGGCGAGGAAGATTTAGAAAAACTGTTTTTT. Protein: CASSVDAGEEDLEKLFF.

This CDR3 reads CASRDRIQETQYF. For the CDR3, the DNA is TGTGCCAGCAGGGACCGGATACAAGAGACCCAGTACTTC. This rearrangement joins TRBV12-3 or TRBV12-4 to TRBJ2-5; the D is unclear. The length of the CDR3 is 13 residues. V was trimmed by 6 bases and J by 2 bases, leaving 10 bases between them.

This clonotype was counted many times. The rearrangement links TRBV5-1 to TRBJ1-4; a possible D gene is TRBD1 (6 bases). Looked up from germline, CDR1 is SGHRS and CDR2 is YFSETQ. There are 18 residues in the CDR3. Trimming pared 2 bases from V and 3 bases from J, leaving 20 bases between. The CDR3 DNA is TGCGCCAGCAGCTTCCCGGGACGGATACCAGGGGCTAATGAAAAACTGTTTTTT. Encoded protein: CASSFPGRIPGANEKLFF.

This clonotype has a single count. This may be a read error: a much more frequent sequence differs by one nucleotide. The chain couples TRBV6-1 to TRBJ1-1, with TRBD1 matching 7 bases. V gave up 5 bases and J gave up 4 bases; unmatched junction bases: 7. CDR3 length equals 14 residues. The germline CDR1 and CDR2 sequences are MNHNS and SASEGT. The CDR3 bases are TGTGCCAGCAGTCTCACAGGGGCCGGCACTGAAGCTTTCTTT. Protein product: CASSLTGAGTEAFF.

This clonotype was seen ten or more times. The CDR3, as DNA: TGTGCCAGCAGACGCACAGGGGGCACTGAAGCTTTCTTT. Translating it yields CASRRTGGTEAFF. The chain carries TRBV2 and TRBJ1-1; TRBD1 aligns across 8 bases. The CDR3 covers 13 residues. The J segment lost 4 bases and the V segment lost 6 bases, leaving 4 bases of the junction unmatched. Germline CDR1 and CDR2: SNHLY and FYNNEI.

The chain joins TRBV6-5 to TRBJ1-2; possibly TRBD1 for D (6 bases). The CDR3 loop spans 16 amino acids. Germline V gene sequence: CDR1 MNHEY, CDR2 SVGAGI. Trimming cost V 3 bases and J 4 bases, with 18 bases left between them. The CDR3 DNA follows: TGTGCCAGCAGTTATGCTAAGGGGGATCCACTCTATGGCTACACCTTC. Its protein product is CASSYAKGDPLYGYTF.

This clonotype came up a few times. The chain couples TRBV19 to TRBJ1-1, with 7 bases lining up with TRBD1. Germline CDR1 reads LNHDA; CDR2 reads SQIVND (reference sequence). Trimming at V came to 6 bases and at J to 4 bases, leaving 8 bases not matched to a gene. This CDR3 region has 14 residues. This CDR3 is CASSPQGVVTEAFF. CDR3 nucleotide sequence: TGTGCCAGTAGCCCCCAGGGGGTGGTCACTGAAGCTTTCTTT. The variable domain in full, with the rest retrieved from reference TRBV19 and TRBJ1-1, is DGGITQSPKYLFRKEGQNVTLSCEQNLNHDAMYWYRQDPGQGLRLIYYSQIVNDFQKGDIAEGYSVSREKKESFPLTVTSAQKNPTAFYLCASSPQGVVTEAFFGQGTRLTVV.

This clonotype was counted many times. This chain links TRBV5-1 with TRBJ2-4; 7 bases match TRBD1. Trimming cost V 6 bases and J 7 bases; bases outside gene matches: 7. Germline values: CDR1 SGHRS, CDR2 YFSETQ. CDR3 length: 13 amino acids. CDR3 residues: CASKFRQGNIQYF. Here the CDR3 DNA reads TGCGCCAGCAAATTTCGACAGGGTAACATTCAGTACTTC.

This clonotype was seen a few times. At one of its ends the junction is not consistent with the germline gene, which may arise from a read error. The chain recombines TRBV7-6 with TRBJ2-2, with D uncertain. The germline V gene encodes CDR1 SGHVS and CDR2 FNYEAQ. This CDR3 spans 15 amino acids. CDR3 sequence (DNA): TGTGCTAGCAGCCAAGGTTACCTCCTTACCGGGGAGCTGTTTTTT. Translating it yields CASSQGYLLTGELFF.

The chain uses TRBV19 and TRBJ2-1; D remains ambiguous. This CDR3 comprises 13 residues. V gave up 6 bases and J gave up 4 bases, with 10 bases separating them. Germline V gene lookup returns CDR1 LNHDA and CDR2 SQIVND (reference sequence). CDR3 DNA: TGTGCCAGTAGCCTACTACCTTACAATGAGCAGTTCTTC. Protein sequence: CASSLLPYNEQFF.

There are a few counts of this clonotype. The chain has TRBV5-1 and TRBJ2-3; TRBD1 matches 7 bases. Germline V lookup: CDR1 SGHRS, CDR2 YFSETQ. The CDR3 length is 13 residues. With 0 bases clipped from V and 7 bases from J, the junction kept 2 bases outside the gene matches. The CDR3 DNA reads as TGCGCCAGCAGCTTGGAGGGGGCGAATACGCAGTATTTT. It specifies CASSLEGANTQYF.

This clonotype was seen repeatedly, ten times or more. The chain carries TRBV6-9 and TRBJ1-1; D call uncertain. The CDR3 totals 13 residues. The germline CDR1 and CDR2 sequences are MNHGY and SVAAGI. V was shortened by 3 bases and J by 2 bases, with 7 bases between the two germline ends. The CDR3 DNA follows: TGTGCCAGCAGTTACGCTCCTAACACTGAAGCTTTCTTT. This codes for CASSYAPNTEAFF.

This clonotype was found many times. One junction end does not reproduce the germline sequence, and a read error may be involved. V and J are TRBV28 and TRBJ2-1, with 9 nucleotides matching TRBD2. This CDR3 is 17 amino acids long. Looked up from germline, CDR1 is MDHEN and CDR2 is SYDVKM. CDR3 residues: CASSHKTSGDSYSEQFF. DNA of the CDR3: TGTGCCAGCAGTCACAAGACTAGCGGTGACTCCTACAGTGAGCAGTTCTTC.

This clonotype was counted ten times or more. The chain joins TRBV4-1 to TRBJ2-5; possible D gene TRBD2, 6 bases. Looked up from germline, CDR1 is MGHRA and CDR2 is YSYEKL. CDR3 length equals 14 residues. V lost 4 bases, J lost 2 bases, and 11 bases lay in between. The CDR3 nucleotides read TGCGCCAGCAGCCTGGGACTCCGTCAAGAGACCCAGTACTTC. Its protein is CASSLGLRQETQYF.

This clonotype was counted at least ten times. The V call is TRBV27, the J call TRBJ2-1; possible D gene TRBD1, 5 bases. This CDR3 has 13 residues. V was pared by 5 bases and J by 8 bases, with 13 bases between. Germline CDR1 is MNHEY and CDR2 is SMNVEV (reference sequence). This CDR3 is CASSTRRGYEQFF. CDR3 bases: TGTGCCAGCAGTACCCGTAGGGGCTATGAGCAGTTCTTC.

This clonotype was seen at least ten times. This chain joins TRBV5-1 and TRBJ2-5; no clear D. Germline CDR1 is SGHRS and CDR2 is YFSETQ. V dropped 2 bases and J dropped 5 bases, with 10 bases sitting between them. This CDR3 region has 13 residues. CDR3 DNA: TGCGCCAGCAGCTTTAGTAGATCCGAGACCCAGTACTTC. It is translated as CASSFSRSETQYF.

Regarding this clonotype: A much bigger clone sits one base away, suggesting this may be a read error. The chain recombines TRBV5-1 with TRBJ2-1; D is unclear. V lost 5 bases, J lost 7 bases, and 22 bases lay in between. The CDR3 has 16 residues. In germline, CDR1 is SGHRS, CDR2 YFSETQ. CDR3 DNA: TGCGCCAGCAGTCCAGCAAAGGCCGAACTGAGTAATGAGCAGTTCTTC. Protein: CASSPAKAELSNEQFF.

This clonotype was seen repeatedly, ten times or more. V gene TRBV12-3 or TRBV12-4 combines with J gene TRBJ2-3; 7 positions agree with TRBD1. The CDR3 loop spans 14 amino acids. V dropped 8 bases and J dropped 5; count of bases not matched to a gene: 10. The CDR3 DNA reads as TGTGCCAGCGGCCGGAGACAGGGTCAAGATACGCAGTATTTT. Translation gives CASGRRQGQDTQYF.

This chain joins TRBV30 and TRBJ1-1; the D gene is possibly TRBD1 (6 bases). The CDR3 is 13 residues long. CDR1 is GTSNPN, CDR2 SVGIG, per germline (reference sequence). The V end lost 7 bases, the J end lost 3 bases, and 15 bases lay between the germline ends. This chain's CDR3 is CAFRDRGHTEAFF. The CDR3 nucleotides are TGTGCCTTTAGGGACCGGGGGCACACTGAAGCTTTCTTT.

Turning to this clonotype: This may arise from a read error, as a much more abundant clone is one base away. The CDR3 bases are TGTGCCAGCAGTTACTCCCCGGGAGGGGACTCACCCCTCCACTTT. It encodes CASSYSPGGDSPLHF. The chain has TRBV6-2 or TRBV6-3 and TRBJ1-6; tentative D call: TRBD1 (5 bases). The CDR3 length is 15 residues. The germline V gene encodes CDR1 MNHEY and CDR2 SVGEGT. V was trimmed by 0 bases and J by 10 bases, leaving 13 bases between them.

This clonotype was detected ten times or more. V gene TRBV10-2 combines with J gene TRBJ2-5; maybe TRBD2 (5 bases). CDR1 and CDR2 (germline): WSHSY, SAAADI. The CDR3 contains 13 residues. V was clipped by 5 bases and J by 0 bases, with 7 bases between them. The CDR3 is CASSKRYQETQYF. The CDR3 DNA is TGCGCCAGCAGTAAGCGGTACCAAGAGACCCAGTACTTC.

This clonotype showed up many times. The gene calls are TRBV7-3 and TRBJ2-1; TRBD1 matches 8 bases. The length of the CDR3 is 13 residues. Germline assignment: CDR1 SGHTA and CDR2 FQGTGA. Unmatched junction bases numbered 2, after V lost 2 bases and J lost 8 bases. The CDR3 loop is CASSLQGADEQFF. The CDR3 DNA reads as TGTGCCAGCAGCTTACAGGGGGCTGATGAGCAGTTCTTC.

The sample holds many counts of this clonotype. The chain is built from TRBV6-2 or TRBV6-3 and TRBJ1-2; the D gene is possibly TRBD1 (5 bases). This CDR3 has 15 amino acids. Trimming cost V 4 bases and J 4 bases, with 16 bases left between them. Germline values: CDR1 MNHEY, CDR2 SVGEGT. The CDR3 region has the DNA TGTGCCAGCAGTTCAATTTCGGGGACGTTCTATGGCTACACCTTC. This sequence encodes CASSSISGTFYGYTF.

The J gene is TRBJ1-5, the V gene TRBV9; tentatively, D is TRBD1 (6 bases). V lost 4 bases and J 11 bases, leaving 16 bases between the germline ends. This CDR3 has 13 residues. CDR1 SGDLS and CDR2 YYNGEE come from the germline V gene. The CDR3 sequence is CASSRTEISSQHF. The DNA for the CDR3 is TGTGCCAGCAGCCGGACAGAGATCAGCTCCCAGCATTTT.

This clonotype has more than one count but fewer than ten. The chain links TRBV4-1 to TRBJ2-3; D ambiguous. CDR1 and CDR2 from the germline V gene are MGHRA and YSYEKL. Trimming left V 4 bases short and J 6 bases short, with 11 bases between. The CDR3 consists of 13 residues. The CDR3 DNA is TGCGCCAGCAGCCCCAGGAATTTCGATACGCAGTATTTT. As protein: CASSPRNFDTQYF.

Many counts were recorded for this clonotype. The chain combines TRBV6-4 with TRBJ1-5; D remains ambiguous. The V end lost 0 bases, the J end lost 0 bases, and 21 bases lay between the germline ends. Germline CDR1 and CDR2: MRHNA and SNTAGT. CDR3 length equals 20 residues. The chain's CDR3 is CASSDSRILEGQLSNQPQHF. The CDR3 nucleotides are TGTGCCAGCAGTGACTCCAGGATACTGGAGGGCCAACTTAGCAATCAGCCCCAGCATTTT.

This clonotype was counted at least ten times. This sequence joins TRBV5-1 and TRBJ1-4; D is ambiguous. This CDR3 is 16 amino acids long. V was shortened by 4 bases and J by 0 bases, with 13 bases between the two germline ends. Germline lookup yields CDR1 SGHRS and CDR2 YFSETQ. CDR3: CASSPGPGTTNEKLFF. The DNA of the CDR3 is TGCGCCAGCAGCCCTGGGCCGGGAACAACTAATGAAAAACTGTTTTTT.

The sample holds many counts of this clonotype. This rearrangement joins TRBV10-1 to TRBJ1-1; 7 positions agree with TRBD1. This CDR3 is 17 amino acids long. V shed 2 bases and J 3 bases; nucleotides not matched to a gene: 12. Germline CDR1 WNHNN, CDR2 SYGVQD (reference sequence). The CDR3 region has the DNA TGCGCCAGCAGTGAGGGCACAGGGGCGGTTAAGGACACTGAAGCTTTCTTT. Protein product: CASSEGTGAVKDTEAFF.

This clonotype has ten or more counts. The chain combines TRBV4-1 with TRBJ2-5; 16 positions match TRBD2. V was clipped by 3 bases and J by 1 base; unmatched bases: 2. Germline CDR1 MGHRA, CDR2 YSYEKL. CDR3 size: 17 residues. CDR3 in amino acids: CASSQGLAGGAQETQYF. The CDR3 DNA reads TGCGCCAGCAGCCAGGGACTAGCGGGAGGGGCCCAAGAGACCCAGTACTTC.

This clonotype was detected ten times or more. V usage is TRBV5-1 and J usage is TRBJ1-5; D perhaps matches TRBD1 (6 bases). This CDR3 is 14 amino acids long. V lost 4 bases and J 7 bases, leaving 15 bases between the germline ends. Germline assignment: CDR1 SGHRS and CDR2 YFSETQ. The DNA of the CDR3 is TGCGCCAGCAGCCGCGGGGGCCAGGGGCAGCCCCAGCATTTT. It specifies CASSRGGQGQPQHF.